What follows are 5 T cell receptor beta chains derived from one specimen sequenced in a study of shared clonotypes between healthy human individuals. Measured with immunoSEQ multiplex PCR; TCRdb has only the in-frame clones, and not every one. The sample has about a million clones; about 80% are singletons. Input material: memory CD4+ T cells from PBMCs. Subset described: CD45RA-negative fraction. The receptor set was obtained from a young man in good health. Some clones in this sample may be carry-over from other donors' samples.

J is TRBJ2-3 and V is TRBV28, with D possibly matching TRBD2 (6 bases). Germline assignment: CDR1 MDHEN and CDR2 SYDVKM. The ends were cut back, 4 bases at V and 1 base at J, with 6 bases in the middle. The CDR3 totals 13 residues. CDR3 region: CASSSGGTDTQYF. CDR3 coding DNA: TGTGCCAGCAGTTCGGGGGGCACAGATACGCAGTATTTT.

To note about this clone: A read error may be the cause here, since a much bigger clone is one base away. Within the sample, other DNA sequences also encode this same CDR3. The chain carries TRBV6-6 and TRBJ1-1; a possible D gene is TRBD1 (6 bases). The CDR3 has 14 amino acids. The germline CDR1 and CDR2 sequences are MNHNY and SVGAGI (reference sequence). Trimming removed 3 bases at V and 3 bases at J, with 11 bases between. The CDR3: CASSYSRGDTEAFF. The CDR3 nucleotides read TGTGCCAGCAGTTATTCGAGGGGGGACACTGAAGCTTTCTTT.

The gene calls are TRBV7-3 and TRBJ1-3; unclear D gene. Trimming took 2 bases from V and 0 from J, leaving 14 bases between them. Germline V gene sequence: CDR1 SGHTA, CDR2 FQGTGA. This CDR3 contains 17 residues. CDR3 residues: CASSLVGGGTSGNTIYF. The CDR3 region has the DNA TGTGCCAGCAGCTTAGTGGGCGGAGGAACCTCTGGAAACACCATATATTTT.

This chain connects TRBV7-2 to TRBJ1-2, with D perhaps matching TRBD1 (5 bases). Trimming pared 5 bases from V and 7 bases from J, leaving 11 bases between. Germline-derived CDR1 and CDR2 are SGHTA and FQGNSA. This CDR3 comprises 12 residues. CDR3 nucleotide sequence: TGTGCCAGCAGCCTGTCAGGGTTTGGCTACACCTTC. Residues: CASSLSGFGYTF. The entire variable domain, with the rest obtained from reference TRBV7-2 and TRBJ1-2, is as follows: GAGVSQSPSNKVTEKGKDVELRCDPISGHTALYWYRQSLGQGLEFLIYFQGNSAPDKSGLPSDRFSAERTGGSVSTLTIQRTQQEDSAVYLCASSLSGFGYTFGSGTRLTVV.

As concerns this clone: The same CDR3 arises from other DNA sequences in this sample as well. This rearrangement joins TRBV5-1 to TRBJ1-1; D gene ambiguous. In germline, CDR1 is SGHRS, CDR2 YFSETQ. The V gene lost 4 bases and the J gene lost 2 bases, with 9 bases spanning the gap. This CDR3 spans 13 amino acids. This CDR3 reads CASSPNANTEAFF. The CDR3 region has the DNA TGCGCCAGCAGCCCGAACGCCAACACTGAAGCTTTCTTT.